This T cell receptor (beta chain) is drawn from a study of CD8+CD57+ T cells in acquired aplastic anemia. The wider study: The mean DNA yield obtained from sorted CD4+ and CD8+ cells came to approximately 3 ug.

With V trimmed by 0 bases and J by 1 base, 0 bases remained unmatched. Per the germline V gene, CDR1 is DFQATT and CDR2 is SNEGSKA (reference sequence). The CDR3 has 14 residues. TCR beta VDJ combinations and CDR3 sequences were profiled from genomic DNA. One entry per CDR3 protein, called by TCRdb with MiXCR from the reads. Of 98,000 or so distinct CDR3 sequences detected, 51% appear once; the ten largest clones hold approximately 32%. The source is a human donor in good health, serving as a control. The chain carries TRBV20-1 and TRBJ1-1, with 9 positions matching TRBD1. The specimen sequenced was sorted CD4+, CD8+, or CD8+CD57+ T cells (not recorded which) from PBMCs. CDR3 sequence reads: CSARETGGNTEAFF. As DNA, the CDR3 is TGCAGTGCTAGAGAGACAGGGGGGAACACTGAAGCTTTCTTT.